These T cell receptor beta chains were read from a single sample in a study of T cell responses to AZD1222 COVID-19 vaccine. Assay used: immunoSEQ multiplex PCR; TCRdb lists only in-frame clones, some missing. The sample consists of roughly 120,000 clones, roughly 90% of them appearing once. The material sequenced was peripheral blood, taken on day 0 of AZD1222 vaccination. The receptors here all came from an adult in good health. The CDR3 runs from the conserved cysteine through the conserved F or W. The D gene is left open where the match is weak.

TRBJ2-3 . TRBV11-2 CASSLAGADTQYF TGTGCCAGCAGCTTAGCAGGGGCAGATACGCAGTATTTT
TRBJ1-2 TRBD1 TRBV7-2 CASRVLLRRGGYTF TGTGCCAGCAGGGTATTACTGCGCAGGGGGGGCTACACCTTC
TRBJ1-2 . TRBV7-8 CASSFDREQGYTF TGTGCCAGCAGCTTTGACCGGGAGCAAGGCTACACCTTC
TRBJ2-7 TRBD2 TRBV14 CASSFGTSGQYF TGTGCCAGCAGCTTTGGGACTAGCGGGCAGTACTTC
TRBJ2-3 TRBD2 TRBV27 CASSLGTSGTGDTQYF TGTGCCAGCAGTTTAGGGACTAGCGGGACGGGAGATACGCAGTATTTT
TRBJ2-2 . TRBV6-5 CASSSGGTGELFF TGTGCCAGCAGCTCAGGGGGGACCGGGGAGCTGTTTTTT
TRBJ1-2 TRBD1 TRBV19 CASSISPGQFYGYTF TGTGCCAGTAGTATCTCACCGGGACAGTTCTATGGCTACACCTTC
TRBJ2-2 TRBD1 TRBV24-1 CATSEGGGNTGELFF TGTGCCACCAGTGAAGGGGGCGGGAACACCGGGGAGCTGTTTTTT
TRBJ2-5 . TRBV5-4 CASSFDRGTQETQYF TGTGCCAGCAGCTTTGATCGCGGTACCCAAGAGACCCAGTACTTC
TRBJ2-7 . TRBV9 CASSEGVLSSYEQYF TGTGCCAGCAGCGAAGGTGTCCTGTCGAGCTACGAGCAGTACTTC
TRBJ2-3 . TRBV13 CASSLVGGSTDTQYF TGTGCCAGCAGCCTAGTCGGCGGATCCACAGATACGCAGTATTTT